The entry below describes one TCR beta chain. What it binds is not known. These data originate in a study of T cell responses to AZD1222 COVID-19 vaccine. Findings of the study overall: A mostly white British donor set with more females was recruited, and clonal diversity was possibly underestimated.

Sequenced by immunoSEQ multiplex PCR; TCRdb stores in-frame clones only, minus some. The sample holds about 120,000 clones, 80% to 85% seen once. The V and J ends lost 2 bases and 7 bases, in that order; junction bases with no gene match: 8. This CDR3 has 16 residues. Germline CDR1 reads LNHDA; CDR2 reads SQIVND (reference sequence). This clonotype originated in an adult in good health. The chain carries TRBV19 and TRBJ1-5, with 10 nucleotides matching TRBD1. Here the sequenced sample was peripheral blood, taken on day 0 of AZD1222 vaccination. CDR3: CASSISPGQGMQPQHF. The CDR3 DNA is TGTGCCAGTAGTATATCCCCGGGACAGGGGATGCAGCCCCAGCATTTT.